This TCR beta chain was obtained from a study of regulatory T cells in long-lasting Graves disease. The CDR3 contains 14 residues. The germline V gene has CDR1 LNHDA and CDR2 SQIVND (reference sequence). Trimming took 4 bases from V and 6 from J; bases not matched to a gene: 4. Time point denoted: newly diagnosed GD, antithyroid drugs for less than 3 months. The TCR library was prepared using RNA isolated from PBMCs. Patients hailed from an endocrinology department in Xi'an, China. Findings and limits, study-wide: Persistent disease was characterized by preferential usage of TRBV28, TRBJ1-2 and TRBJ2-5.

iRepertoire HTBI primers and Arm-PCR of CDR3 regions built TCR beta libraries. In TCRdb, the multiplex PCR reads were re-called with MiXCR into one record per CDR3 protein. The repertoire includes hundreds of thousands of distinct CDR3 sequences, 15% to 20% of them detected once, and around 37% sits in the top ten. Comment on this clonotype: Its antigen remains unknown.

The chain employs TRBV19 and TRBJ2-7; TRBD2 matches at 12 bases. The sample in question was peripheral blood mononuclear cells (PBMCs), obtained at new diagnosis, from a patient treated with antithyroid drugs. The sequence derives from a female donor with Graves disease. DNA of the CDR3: TGTGCCAGTAGTAGGACTAGCGGGGCTGCCGAGCAGTACTTC. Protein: CASSRTSGAAEQYF.